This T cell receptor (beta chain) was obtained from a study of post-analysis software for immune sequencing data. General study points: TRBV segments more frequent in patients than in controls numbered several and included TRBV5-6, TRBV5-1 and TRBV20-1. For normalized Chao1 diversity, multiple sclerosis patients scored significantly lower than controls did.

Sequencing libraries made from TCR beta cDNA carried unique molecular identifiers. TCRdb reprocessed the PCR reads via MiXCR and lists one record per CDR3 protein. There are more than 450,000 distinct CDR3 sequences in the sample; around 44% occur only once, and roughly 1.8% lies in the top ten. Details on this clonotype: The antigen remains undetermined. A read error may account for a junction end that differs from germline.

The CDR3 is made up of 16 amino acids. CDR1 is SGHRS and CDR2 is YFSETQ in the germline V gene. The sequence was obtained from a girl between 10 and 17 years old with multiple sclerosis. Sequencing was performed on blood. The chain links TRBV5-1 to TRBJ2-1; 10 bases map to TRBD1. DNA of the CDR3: TGCGCCTGCAGCTCCCGAGGGGACAGGGGCGACAATGAGCAGTTCTTC. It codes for CACSSRGDRGDNEQFF.